Given below is one T cell receptor (beta chain) in context. The antigen is undetermined. These data belong to a study of cytomegalovirus exposure and HLA in healthy donors. Study conclusions and caveats: Listed as cytomegalovirus-associated were about 160 TCR beta chains. Researchers reported that a few CMV-associated chains were confirmed in vitro as CMV antigen-specific. Using the classifier, cytomegalovirus status was reportedly diagnosed with high specificity and sensitivity.

Measured with immunoSEQ multiplex PCR; TCRdb has only the in-frame clones, and not every one. The table records 150,000 to 200,000 clones, roughly nine tenths of them present only once. With 3 bases removed from V and 4 bases from J, the gap between germline ends came to 16 bases. Germline CDR1 reads SGHAT; CDR2 reads FQNNGV. The CDR3 covers 16 residues. The chain recombines TRBV11-2 with TRBJ2-1; perhaps TRBD1 as D (5 bases). The specimen sequenced was PBMCs. The receptor's source is a man between 18 and 29 years old in good health and CMV-seropositive. CDR3 in DNA: TGTGCCAGCAGCTTTAGACTGACAGATGATTACAATGAGCAGTTCTTC. Encoded protein: CASSFRLTDDYNEQFF.